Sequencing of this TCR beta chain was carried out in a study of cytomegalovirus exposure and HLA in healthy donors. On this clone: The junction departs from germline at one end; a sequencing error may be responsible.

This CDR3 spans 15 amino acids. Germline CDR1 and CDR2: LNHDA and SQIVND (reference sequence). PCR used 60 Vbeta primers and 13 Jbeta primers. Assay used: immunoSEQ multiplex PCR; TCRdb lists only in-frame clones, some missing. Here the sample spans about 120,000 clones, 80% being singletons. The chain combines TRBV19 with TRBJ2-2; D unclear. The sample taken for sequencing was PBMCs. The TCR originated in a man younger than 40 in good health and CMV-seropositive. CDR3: CTSSLAAMVTGELFF. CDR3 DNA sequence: TGTACCAGTAGTCTGGCAGCGATGGTTACCGGGGAGCTGTTTTTT.